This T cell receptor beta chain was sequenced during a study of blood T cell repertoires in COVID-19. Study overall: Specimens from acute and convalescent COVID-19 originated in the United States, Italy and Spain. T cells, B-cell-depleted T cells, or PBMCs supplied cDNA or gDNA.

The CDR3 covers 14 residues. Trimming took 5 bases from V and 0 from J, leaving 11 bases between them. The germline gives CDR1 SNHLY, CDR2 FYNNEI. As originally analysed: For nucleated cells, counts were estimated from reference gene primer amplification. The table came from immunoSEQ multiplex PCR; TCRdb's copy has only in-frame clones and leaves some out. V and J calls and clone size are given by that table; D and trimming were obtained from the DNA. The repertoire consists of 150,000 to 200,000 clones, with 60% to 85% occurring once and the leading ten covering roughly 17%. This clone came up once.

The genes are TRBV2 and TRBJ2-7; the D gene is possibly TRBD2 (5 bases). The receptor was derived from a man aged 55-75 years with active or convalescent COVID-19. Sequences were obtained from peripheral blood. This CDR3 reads CASSPRADSYEQYF. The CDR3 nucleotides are TGTGCCAGCAGTCCGAGGGCGGACTCCTACGAGCAGTACTTC.